Listed below are T cell receptor beta chains from one sample, sequenced in a study of early T cells in non-severe SARS-CoV-2 infection. From the 5' RACE reads, TCRdb called clonotypes with MiXCR, one entry per CDR3 protein. The data hold about 66,000 distinct CDR3 sequences, with about 13% observed a single time. Sequenced input: whole blood. The receptor source for this set is an adult who was a healthcare worker with PCR-confirmed SARS-CoV-2 infection or an uninfected control (not recorded which). CDR3s include the opening cysteine and the closing phenylalanine or tryptophan. The D gene is left open where the match is weak. Clone size is not always given. Where it is, it says once, few, many or a class for expanded clones.

size | J | length | D | V | DNA | CDR3
- | TRBJ1-2 | 15 | TRBD1 | TRBV29-1 | TGCAGCGTTCAAAAAGGACAGGGGAATAACTATGGCTACACCTTC | CSVQKGQGNNYGYTF
- | TRBJ2-1 | 15 | - | TRBV11-2 | TGTGCCAGCAGCCGACGAGAGACGTCCTACAATGAGCAGTTCTTC | CASSRRETSYNEQFF
- | TRBJ1-6 | 16 | TRBD1 | TRBV23-1 | TGCGCCAGCAGTCAATCGATGGGACAGGGGGATTCACCCCTCCACTTT | CASSQSMGQGDSPLHF
- | TRBJ2-1 | 15 | TRBD1 | TRBV3-1 | TGTGCCAGCAGCCAAGGGCAGGGGGCTGGAAATGAGCAGTTCTTC | CASSQGQGAGNEQFF
- | TRBJ1-1 | 11 | - | TRBV18 | TGTGCCAGCACACGCGGCAACGAAGCTTTCTTT | CASTRGNEAFF
few | TRBJ2-7 | 11 | - | TRBV19 | TGTGCCAGTAGTATAGGGATCGAGCAGTACTTC | CASSIGIEQYF
few | TRBJ2-7 | 13 | TRBD2 | TRBV29-1 | TGCAGCGTTGGGGGGACTAGCACCTACGAGCAGTACTTC | CSVGGTSTYEQYF
many | TRBJ2-1 | 15 | TRBD2 | TRBV6-2/TRBV6-3 | TGTGCCAGCAGGCGACTAGCGCCCAGCCCCAATGAGCAGTTCTTC | CASRRLAPSPNEQFF
few | TRBJ1-1 | 13 | TRBD1 | TRBV29-1 | TGCAGCGCACGACAGGGGGCGAACACTGAAGCTTTCTTT | CSARQGANTEAFF
- | TRBJ2-1 | 13 | - | TRBV6-2/TRBV6-3 | TGTGCCAGCAGTCCGTCAAGCTACAATGAGCAGTTCTTC | CASSPSSYNEQFF
few | TRBJ2-6 | 15 | - | TRBV11-2 | TGTGCCAGCAGTCGGACAGCTTCTGGGGCCAACGTCCTGACTTTC | CASSRTASGANVLTF
- | TRBJ2-7 | 12 | TRBD2 | TRBV29-1 | TGCAGCGTCCGGACTAGCACCTACGAGCAGTACTTC | CSVRTSTYEQYF
- | TRBJ2-1 | 13 | TRBD2 | TRBV7-8 | TGTGCCAGCAGCCCATTAGCGGGAGGGGAGAAGTTCTTC | CASSPLAGGEKFF
- | TRBJ2-5 | 14 | TRBD1 | TRBV7-2 | TGTGCCAGCAGCAGGACAGGGTCGCAAGAGACCCAGTACTTC | CASSRTGSQETQYF
- | TRBJ2-4 | 14 | TRBD1 | TRBV7-2 | TGTGCCAGCAGCTCCAGGACAGGAGCAAACATTCAGTACTTC | CASSSRTGANIQYF
- | TRBJ2-1 | 16 | - | TRBV11-2 | TGTGCCAGCAGCTTTAGGAAAAGGAGTTTTTACAATGAGCAGTTCTTC | CASSFRKRSFYNEQFF
many | TRBJ1-5 | 16 | - | TRBV20-1 | TGCAGTGCTAGGTCCTCAGGAGGAAAAGGCAATCAGCCCCAGCATTTT | CSARSSGGKGNQPQHF
- | TRBJ1-2 | 13 | - | TRBV6-2/TRBV6-3 | TGTGCCAGCAGTTATGCCCGAGGCTATGGCTACACCTTC | CASSYARGYGYTF
- | TRBJ2-1 | 14 | TRBD2 | TRBV6-2/TRBV6-3 | TGTGCCAGCAGGACGGGGACTAGCCCCTTGGGGCAGTTCTTC | CASRTGTSPLGQFF
few | TRBJ2-5 | 15 | TRBD1 | TRBV7-2 | TGTGCCAGCAGCTTAGTGGACAGGGCCCAAGAGACCCAGTACTTC | CASSLVDRAQETQYF
- | TRBJ2-1 | 16 | - | TRBV7-2 | TGTGCCAGCAGCTTAGCCCATAGCGGCCTCGGCTATGAGCAGTTCTTC | CASSLAHSGLGYEQFF
once | TRBJ1-2 | 14 | TRBD1 | TRBV6-2/TRBV6-3 | TGTGCCAGCAGTTACCGGGGACAGAGCTATGGCTACACCTTC | CASSYRGQSYGYTF
few | TRBJ2-7 | 12 | - | TRBV6-2/TRBV6-3 | TGTGCCAGCACTGAAGATACCTACGAGCAGTACTTC | CASTEDTYEQYF
many | TRBJ2-4 | 12 | - | TRBV29-1 | - | CSVEVGAGAVGF
many | TRBJ2-6 | 15 | - | TRBV6-1 | TGTGCCAGCAGTGGTCAGGGGACTGGGGCCAACGTCCTGACTTTC | CASSGQGTGANVLTF
- | TRBJ2-7 | 13 | - | TRBV20-1 | TGCAGTGCTGGACAACAGGATTACAACGAGCAGTACTTC | CSAGQQDYNEQYF
- | TRBJ2-5 | 15 | - | TRBV9 | TGTGCCAGCAGCGAAAGCGGGTCCAGGCAAGAGACCCAGTACTTC | CASSESGSRQETQYF
- | TRBJ2-2 | 15 | TRBD2 | TRBV27 | TGTGCCAGCAAGGCGGGAGATCGGAACACCGGGGAGCTGTTTTTT | CASKAGDRNTGELFF
- | TRBJ2-7 | 13 | TRBD2 | TRBV29-1 | TGCAGCGTTGAGGTAGCGGGAGTATACGAGCAGTACTTC | CSVEVAGVYEQYF
few | TRBJ2-7 | 12 | TRBD1 | TRBV20-1 | TGCAGTGCTAATGACAGGGCCTACGAGCAGTACTTC | CSANDRAYEQYF
- | TRBJ1-2 | 11 | TRBD1 | TRBV29-1 | TGCAGCGTTCACAGGGGCTATGGCTACACCTTC | CSVHRGYGYTF
- | TRBJ2-1 | 15 | - | TRBV7-9 | TGTGCCAGCAGCCTGGAGCTCAGCTCCTACAATGAGCAGTTCTTC | CASSLELSSYNEQFF
- | TRBJ2-5 | 12 | - | TRBV20-1 | TGCAGTGGGTCTTTATTGGGGGAGACCCAGTACTTC | CSGSLLGETQYF
many | TRBJ1-1 | 14 | - | TRBV5-5 | TGTGCCAGCAGCTTCGGGACGGCGAACACTGAAGCTTTCTTT | CASSFGTANTEAFF
few | TRBJ2-5 | 13 | TRBD1 | TRBV12-3/TRBV12-4 | TGTGCCAGCAGTTTGGGACAGCAAGAGACCCAGTACTTC | CASSLGQQETQYF
many | TRBJ2-5 | 13 | - | TRBV5-1 | TGCGCCAGCAGCTCCCGACAGGAGGGTCCAGAATACTTC | CASSSRQEGPEYF
- | TRBJ1-2 | 11 | - | TRBV29-1 | TGCAGCGTTGAAGCGGAGTATGGCTACACCTTC | CSVEAEYGYTF
many | TRBJ2-7 | 14 | TRBD1 | TRBV5-1 | TGCGCCAGCAGCTTCGGGACAGGGGTTTCCGAGCAGTACTTC | CASSFGTGVSEQYF
- | TRBJ1-5 | 13 | - | TRBV27 | TGTGCCAGCTCCACCCTCGGGGATCAGCCCCAGCATTTT | CASSTLGDQPQHF
few | TRBJ2-4 | 14 | - | TRBV19 | TGTGCCAGTAGTATATCGGCTGCCAAAAACATTCAGTACTTC | CASSISAAKNIQYF
many | TRBJ2-7 | 11 | - | TRBV28 | TGCGCCACCGGCAACCACTACGAGCAGTACTTC | CATGNHYEQYF
few | TRBJ2-3 | 12 | - | TRBV28 | TGTGCCAGCAGTTTACCGGGTTATACGCAGTATTTT | CASSLPGYTQYF